This T cell receptor beta chain originates from a study of T cells in narcolepsy. General study results and limits: HCRT-specific and TRIB2-specific autoreactive clonotypes appeared among same-patient CSF and blood CD4+ clonotypes. Healthy controls reportedly lacked the autoreactive clonotypes serially found in patients' blood.

To note about this clone: Its antigen is currently unknown.

V was cut by 4 bases and J by 4 bases, with 11 bases left in between. The CDR3 is 14 amino acids. The germline CDR1 and CDR2 sequences are SQVTM and ANQGSEA. Data came from immunoSEQ multiplex PCR; TCRdb stores just in-frame clones and leaves some out. In the table there are fewer than 35,000 clones, 70% to 85% of which are singletons. V usage is TRBV29-1 and J usage is TRBJ2-6; perhaps D is TRBD1 or TRBD2 (5 bases each). The sequence derives from a human donor with narcolepsy. Sequenced sample: CD45RA- memory CD4+ T cells from PBMCs. This CDR3 reads CSVAAGTGANVLTF. The CDR3 nucleotides are TGCAGCGTTGCCGCAGGGACCGGGGCCAACGTCCTGACTTTC.